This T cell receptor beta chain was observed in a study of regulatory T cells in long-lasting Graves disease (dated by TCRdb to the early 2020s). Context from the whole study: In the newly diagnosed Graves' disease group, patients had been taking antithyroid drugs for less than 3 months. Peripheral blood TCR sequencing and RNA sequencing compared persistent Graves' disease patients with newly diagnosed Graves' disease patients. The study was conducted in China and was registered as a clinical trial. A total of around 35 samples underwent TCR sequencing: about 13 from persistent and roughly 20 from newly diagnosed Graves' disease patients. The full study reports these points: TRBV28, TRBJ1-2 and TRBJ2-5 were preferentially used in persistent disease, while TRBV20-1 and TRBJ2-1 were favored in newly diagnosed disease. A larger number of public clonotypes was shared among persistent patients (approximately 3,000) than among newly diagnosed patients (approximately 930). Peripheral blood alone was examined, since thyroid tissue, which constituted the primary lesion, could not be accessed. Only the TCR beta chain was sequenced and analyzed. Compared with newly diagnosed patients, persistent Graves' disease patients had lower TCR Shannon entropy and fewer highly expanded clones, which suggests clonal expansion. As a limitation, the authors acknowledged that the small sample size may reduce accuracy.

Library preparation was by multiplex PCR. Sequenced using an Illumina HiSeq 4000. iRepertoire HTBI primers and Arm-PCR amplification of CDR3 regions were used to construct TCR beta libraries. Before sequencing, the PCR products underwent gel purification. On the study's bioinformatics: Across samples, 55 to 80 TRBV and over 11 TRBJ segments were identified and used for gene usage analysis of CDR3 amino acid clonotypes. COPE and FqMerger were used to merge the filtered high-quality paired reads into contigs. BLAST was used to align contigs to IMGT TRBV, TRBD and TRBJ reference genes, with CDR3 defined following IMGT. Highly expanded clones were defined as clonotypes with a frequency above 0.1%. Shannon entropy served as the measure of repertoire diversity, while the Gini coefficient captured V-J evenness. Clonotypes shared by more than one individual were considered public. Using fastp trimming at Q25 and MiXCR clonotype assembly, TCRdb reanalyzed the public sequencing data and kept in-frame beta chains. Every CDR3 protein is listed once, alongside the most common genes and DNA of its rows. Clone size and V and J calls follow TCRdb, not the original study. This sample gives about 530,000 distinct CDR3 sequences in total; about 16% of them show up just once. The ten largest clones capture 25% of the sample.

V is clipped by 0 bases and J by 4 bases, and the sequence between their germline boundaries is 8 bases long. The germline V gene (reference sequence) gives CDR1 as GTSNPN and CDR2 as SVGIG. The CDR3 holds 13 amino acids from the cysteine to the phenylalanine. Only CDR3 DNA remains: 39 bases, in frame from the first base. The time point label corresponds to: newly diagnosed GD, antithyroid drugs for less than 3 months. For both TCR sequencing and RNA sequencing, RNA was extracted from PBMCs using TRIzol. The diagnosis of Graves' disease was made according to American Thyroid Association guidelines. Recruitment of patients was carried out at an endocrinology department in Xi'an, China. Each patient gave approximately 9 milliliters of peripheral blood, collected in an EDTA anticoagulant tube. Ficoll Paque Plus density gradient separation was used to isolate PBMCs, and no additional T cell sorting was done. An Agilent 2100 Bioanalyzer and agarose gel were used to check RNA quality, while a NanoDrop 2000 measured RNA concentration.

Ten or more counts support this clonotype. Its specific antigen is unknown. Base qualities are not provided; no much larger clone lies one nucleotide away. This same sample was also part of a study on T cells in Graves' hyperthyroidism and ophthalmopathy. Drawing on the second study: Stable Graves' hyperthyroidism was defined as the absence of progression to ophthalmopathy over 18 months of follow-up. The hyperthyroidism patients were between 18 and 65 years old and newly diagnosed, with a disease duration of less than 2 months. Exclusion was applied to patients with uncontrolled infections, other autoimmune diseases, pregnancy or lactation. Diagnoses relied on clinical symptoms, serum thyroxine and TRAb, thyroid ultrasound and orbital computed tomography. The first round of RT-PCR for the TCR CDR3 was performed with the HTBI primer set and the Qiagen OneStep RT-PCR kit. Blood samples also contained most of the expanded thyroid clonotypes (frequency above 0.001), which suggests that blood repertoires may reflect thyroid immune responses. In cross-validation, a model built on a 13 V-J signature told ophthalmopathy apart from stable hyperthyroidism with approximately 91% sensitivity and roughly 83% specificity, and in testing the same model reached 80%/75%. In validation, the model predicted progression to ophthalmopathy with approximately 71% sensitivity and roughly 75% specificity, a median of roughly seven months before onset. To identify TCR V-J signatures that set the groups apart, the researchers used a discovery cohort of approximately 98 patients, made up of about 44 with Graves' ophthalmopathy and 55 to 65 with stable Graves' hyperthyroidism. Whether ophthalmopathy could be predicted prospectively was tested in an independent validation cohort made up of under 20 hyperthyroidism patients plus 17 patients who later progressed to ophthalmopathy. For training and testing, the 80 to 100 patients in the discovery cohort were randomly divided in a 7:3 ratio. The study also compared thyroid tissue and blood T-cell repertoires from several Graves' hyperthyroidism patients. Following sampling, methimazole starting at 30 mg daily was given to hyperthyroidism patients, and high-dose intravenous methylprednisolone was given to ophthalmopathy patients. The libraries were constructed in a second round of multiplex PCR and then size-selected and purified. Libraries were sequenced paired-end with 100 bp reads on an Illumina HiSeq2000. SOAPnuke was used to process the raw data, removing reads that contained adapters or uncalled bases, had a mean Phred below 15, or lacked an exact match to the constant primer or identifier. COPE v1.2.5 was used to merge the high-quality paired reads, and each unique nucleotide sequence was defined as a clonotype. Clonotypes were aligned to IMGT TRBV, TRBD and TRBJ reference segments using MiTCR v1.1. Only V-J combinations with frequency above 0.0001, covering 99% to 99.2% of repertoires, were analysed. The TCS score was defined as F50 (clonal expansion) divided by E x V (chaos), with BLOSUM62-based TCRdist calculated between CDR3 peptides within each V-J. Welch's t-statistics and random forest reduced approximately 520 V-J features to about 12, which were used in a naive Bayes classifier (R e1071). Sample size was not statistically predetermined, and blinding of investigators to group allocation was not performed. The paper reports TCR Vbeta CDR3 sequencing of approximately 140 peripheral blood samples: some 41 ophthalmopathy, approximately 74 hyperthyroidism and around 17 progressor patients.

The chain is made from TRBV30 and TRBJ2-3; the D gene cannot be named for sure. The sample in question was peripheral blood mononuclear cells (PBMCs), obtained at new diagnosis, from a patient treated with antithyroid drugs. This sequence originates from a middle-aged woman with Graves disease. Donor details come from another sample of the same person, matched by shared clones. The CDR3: CAWSVGLADTQYF. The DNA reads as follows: TGTGCCTGGAGTGTCGGGCTGGCAGATACGCAGTATTTT.